A single sample is the source of the 21 T cell receptor beta chains below, sequenced in a study of blood T cell repertoires in COVID-19. Sequenced by immunoSEQ multiplex PCR; TCRdb stores in-frame clones only, minus some. This table holds about 52,000 clones, about 90% found once. Sequenced material: peripheral blood. The receptors stem from a human donor with active COVID-19. The donor label of this sample is uncertain.

The V gene is TRBV7-6, the J gene TRBJ2-6, with TRBD1 matching 10 bases. CDR3 size: 19 residues. The germline CDR1 and CDR2 sequences are SGHVS and FNYEAQ. V lost 4 bases, J lost 3 bases, and 12 bases stayed unmatched. The CDR3 is CASSSLPGQGYGGANVLTF. As DNA, the CDR3 is TGTGCCAGCAGCTCTTTACCGGGACAGGGGTATGGTGGGGCCAACGTCCTGACTTTC.

In this sample, this clone turned up a few times. The rearrangement joins TRBV18 to TRBJ1-2; tentatively, D is TRBD1 (5 bases). The CDR3 covers 15 residues. V gave up 2 bases and J gave up 0 bases, with 10 bases separating them. In germline, CDR1 is KGHSH, CDR2 LQKENI. CDR3 protein: CASSPDRQTNYGYTF. The CDR3 region has the DNA TGTGCCAGCTCACCAGATAGACAGACTAACTATGGCTACACCTTC.

V gene TRBV7-2 combines with J gene TRBJ2-1; 7 nucleotides agree with TRBD2. The germline V gene has CDR1 SGHTA and CDR2 FQGNSA. The CDR3 is made up of 15 amino acids. J was trimmed by 4 bases and V by 1 base; bases with no gene match: 4. CDR3 coding DNA: TGTGCCAGCAGCTTAGTAGCGGGCCAGTACAATGAGCAGTTCTTC. It translates to CASSLVAGQYNEQFF.

The chain joins TRBV7-2 to TRBJ2-7; D not certain. The CDR3 runs to 13 residues. V gave up 5 bases and J gave up 6 bases, with 14 bases separating them. Germline CDR1 and CDR2: SGHTA and FQGNSA. Written as DNA, the CDR3 is TGTGCCAGCAGCGCCTCGTCGAGGCGCGAGCAGTACTTC. This gives the protein CASSASSRREQYF.

The genes are TRBV9 and TRBJ2-6, with 9 bases matching TRBD2. V was clipped by 1 base and J by 1 base; unmatched bases: 3. The CDR3 is 17 residues long. Germline values: CDR1 SGDLS, CDR2 YYNGEE. The CDR3 nucleotides are TGTGCCAGCAGCGTACTAGCGGGGCTATCTGGGGCCAACGTCCTGACTTTC. Amino acid sequence: CASSVLAGLSGANVLTF.

This sequence joins TRBV11-2 and TRBJ1-6, with a possible D match to TRBD1 (5 bases). The CDR3 is made up of 15 amino acids. The germline V gene has CDR1 SGHAT and CDR2 FQNNGV. Trimming removed 0 bases from V and 3 bases from J, with 6 bases in between. The CDR3 bases are TGTGCCAGCAGCTTAGATACAGGCTATAATTCACCCCTCCACTTT. This encodes CASSLDTGYNSPLHF.

This CDR3 is CASSETGQKSYEQYF. The DNA for the CDR3 is TGTGCCAGCAGTGAAACTGGACAGAAGTCCTACGAGCAGTACTTC. This chain connects TRBV6-1 to TRBJ2-7, with a tentative D call TRBD1 (6 bases). Trimming left V 2 bases short and J 1 base short, with 12 bases between. Germline V gene sequence: CDR1 MNHNS, CDR2 SASEGT. The CDR3 runs 15 residues.

V gene TRBV7-2 combines with J gene TRBJ1-2; D is unresolved. Trimming left V 5 bases short and J 7 bases short, with 14 bases between. The CDR3 loop spans 13 amino acids. The germline CDR1 and CDR2 sequences are SGHTA and FQGNSA. The CDR3 DNA sequence: TGTGCCAGCAGCACCGGGGTGGGTCTTGGCTACACCTTC. This sequence encodes CASSTGVGLGYTF.

The chain links TRBV5-6 to TRBJ1-6; D may be TRBD1 (5 bases). Trimming pared 2 bases from V and 8 bases from J, leaving 8 bases between. This CDR3 has 13 amino acids. The V gene's germline CDR1 is SGHDT and CDR2 YYEEEE. CDR3 coding DNA: TGTGCCAGCAGCTTCGACAGTGATTCACCCCTCCACTTT. This translates into CASSFDSDSPLHF.

Only one count was recorded for this clone. This chain connects TRBV7-2 to TRBJ1-1, with D possibly TRBD1 on 5 matching bases. This CDR3 is 13 amino acids long. Germline V gives CDR1 SGHTA, CDR2 FQGNSA. V dropped 2 bases and J dropped 9 bases, with 13 bases sitting between them. The CDR3 DNA reads TGTGCCAGCAGCTTACAGGGACTTAACAAAGCTTTCTTT. This gives the protein CASSLQGLNKAFF. The entire variable domain, with the rest obtained from reference TRBV7-2 and TRBJ1-1, is as follows: GAGVSQSPSNKVTEKGKDVELRCDPISGHTALYWYRQSLGQGLEFLIYFQGNSAPDKSGLPSDRFSAERTGGSVSTLTIQRTQQEDSAVYLCASSLQGLNKAFFGQGTRLTVV.

The rearrangement links TRBV18 to TRBJ2-7; TRBD1 matches 8 bases. The V segment lost 2 bases and the J segment 6 bases; nucleotides outside the gene matches: 9. The length of the CDR3 is 15 residues. In germline, CDR1 is KGHSH, CDR2 LQKENI. The CDR3 reads CASSPSPGQAAEQYF. In DNA form, the CDR3 reads TGTGCCAGCTCACCATCACCGGGACAGGCGGCCGAGCAGTACTTC.

This clone was detected only a few times. The chain combines TRBV18 with TRBJ2-2, with D possibly matching TRBD2 (5 bases). V shed 2 bases and J shed 8 bases, with 18 bases lying between them. The CDR3 totals 16 residues. Germline V CDR1 and CDR2: KGHSH, LQKENI. The CDR3 sequence: CASSPRSGIKLGELFF. CDR3 nucleotides: TGTGCCAGCTCACCAAGAAGCGGCATTAAGTTGGGGGAGCTGTTTTTT.

This chain joins TRBV6-5 and TRBJ1-6, with 7 bases fitting TRBD1. Germline assignment: CDR1 MNHEY and CDR2 SVGAGI. This CDR3 comprises 14 residues. The V segment lost 6 bases and the J segment 8 bases; nucleotides outside the gene matches: 7. CDR3 DNA sequence: TGTGCCAGCAGCGTGAGGGGGCCGGATTCACCCCTCCACTTT. Protein: CASSVRGPDSPLHF.

The chain uses TRBV7-9 and TRBJ2-5; TRBD1 aligns across 9 bases. The CDR3 length is 16 residues. CDR1 SEHNR and CDR2 FQNEAQ come from the germline V gene (reference sequence). J lost 9 bases, V lost 2 bases, and 13 bases had no gene match. The CDR3 coding sequence is TGTGCCAGCAGCTTACAAATACAGGGGGCGGGGAGGCCCCAGTACTTC. Residues: CASSLQIQGAGRPQYF.

The chain uses TRBV7-9 and TRBJ1-2; 10 bases fit TRBD1. The CDR3 has 14 residues. Germline V gene data show CDR1 as SEHNR and CDR2 as FQNEAQ (reference sequence). The ends lost 0 bases at V and 7 bases at J; junction bases unmatched: 2. CDR3 nucleotide sequence: TGTGCCAGCAGCTTAGCGGGACAGGGGACTGGCTACACCTTC. As protein: CASSLAGQGTGYTF. Variable domain in full (rest from reference TRBV7-9 and TRBJ1-2): DTGVSQNPRHKITKRGQNVTFRCDPISEHNRLYWYRQTLGQGPEFLTYFQNEAQLEKSRLLSDRFSAERPKGSFSTLEIQRTEQGDSAMYLCASSLAGQGTGYTFGSGTRLTVV.

The V and J genes are TRBV27 and TRBJ1-5, with D possibly being TRBD1 (6 bases). The CDR3 has 16 amino acids. The germline CDR1 and CDR2 sequences are MNHEY and SMNVEV (reference sequence). V lost 7 bases, J lost 1 base, and 17 bases lay in between. The CDR3 region is CASKIRGDFSNQPQHF. The CDR3, as DNA: TGTGCCAGCAAAATCAGGGGAGATTTCAGCAATCAGCCCCAGCATTTT.

V and J are TRBV6-6 and TRBJ2-6, with D uncertain. The CDR3 is made up of 14 amino acids. The V and J ends lost 6 bases and 3 bases respectively, with 9 bases between them. CDR1 is MNHNY and CDR2 is SVGAGI in the germline V gene (reference sequence). CDR3 protein: CASSHLYGANVLTF. The CDR3 DNA sequence: TGTGCCAGCAGCCACCTATATGGGGCCAACGTCCTGACTTTC.

This chain joins TRBV19 and TRBJ2-1; 9 nucleotides align to TRBD2. J was trimmed by 8 bases and V by 5 bases; bases with no gene match: 10. The CDR3 runs 15 residues. Germline CDR1 reads LNHDA; CDR2 reads SQIVND (reference sequence). Here the CDR3 DNA reads TGTGCCAGTAGTTCCGTAAGCGGGGGGTTTGATGAGCAGTTCTTC. Its protein is CASSSVSGGFDEQFF.

This clone was seen just once. The CDR3 region is CASSEYPTGGHYGYTF. The CDR3 DNA is TGTGCCAGCAGTGAATATCCTACAGGGGGGCACTATGGCTACACCTTC. The chain is built from TRBV25-1 and TRBJ1-2; TRBD1 aligns across 8 bases. The ends lost 0 bases at V and 3 bases at J; junction bases unmatched: 6. CDR1 and CDR2 (germline): MGHDK, SYGVNS. This CDR3 comprises 16 residues.

The chain links TRBV7-3 to TRBJ1-2; D might be TRBD1 (5 bases). Germline CDR1 SGHTA, CDR2 FQGTGA. This CDR3 is built from 16 residues. Trimming shortened V by 5 bases and J by 4 bases, and 20 bases separated the two germline ends. The CDR3 reads CASSPSPGLSVYGYTF. Written as DNA, the CDR3 is TGTGCCAGCAGCCCCTCCCCAGGGTTGAGTGTCTATGGCTACACCTTC.

This sequence joins TRBV7-2 and TRBJ1-1, with 8 bases identical to TRBD1. Germline-derived CDR1 and CDR2 are SGHTA and FQGNSA. V was pared by 6 bases and J by 2 bases, with 5 bases of the junction left unmatched. The CDR3 covers 14 residues. The CDR3 loop is CASRLDRGNTEAFF. Written as DNA, the CDR3 is TGTGCCAGCAGGCTTGACAGGGGAAACACTGAAGCTTTCTTT.